These 30 T cell receptor beta chains were sequenced from one sample in a study of radiation and T cells in renal cell carcinoma. Profiling relied on immunoSEQ multiplex PCR, and the TCRdb table lists in-frame clones only, not all of them. The sample comprises roughly 92,000 clones, around 83% of which are singletons, and approximately 7.3% rests with the top ten. This sample's time point: blood 4 weeks post-SBRT, at nephrectomy. The sample's treatment: 15 Gy SBRT to primary tumor, nephrectomy 4 weeks later. This material consisted of blood, taken from a patient whose treatment included radiotherapy and nephrectomy. The receptor source for this set is a man aged 60 to 75 with renal cell carcinoma.

The chain links TRBV28 to TRBJ1-5; D remains ambiguous. The CDR3 has 11 amino acids. Trimming took 6 bases from V and 6 from J, leaving 6 bases between them. CDR1 is MDHEN, CDR2 SYDVKM, per germline. The CDR3 nucleotides are TGTGCCAGCAGCACAGTTCAGCCCCAGCATTTT. Amino acids: CASSTVQPQHF.

This chain links TRBV11-2 with TRBJ2-7; D possibly uses TRBD1 or TRBD2 (7 bases each). Germline V gives CDR1 SGHAT, CDR2 FQNNGV. The CDR3 consists of 15 residues. With 5 bases removed from V and 4 bases from J, the gap between germline ends came to 18 bases. The CDR3 bases are TGTGCCAGCAGCCCTCATACAGGGGAGGGATACGAGCAGTACTTC. It is translated as CASSPHTGEGYEQYF.

This clone appeared once. This chain links TRBV2 with TRBJ2-5; no clear D gene. Germline V gene lookup returns CDR1 SNHLY and CDR2 FYNNEI. The CDR3 has 13 residues. V shed 7 bases and J shed 1 base, with 10 bases lying between them. The CDR3, as DNA: TGTGCCAGCAAAGGAAACAGCCAAGAGACCCAGTACTTC. This gives the protein CASKGNSQETQYF.

There are a few counts of this clone. Additional DNA sequences in this sample encode the identical CDR3. The chain uses TRBV7-2 and TRBJ2-7; TRBD2 agrees at 10 bases. The V and J ends lost 3 bases and 1 base, in that order; junction bases with no gene match: 0. Germline assignment: CDR1 SGHTA and CDR2 FQGNSA. This CDR3 is 14 amino acids long. The CDR3 reads CASSLTSGSYEQYF. The CDR3 DNA reads as TGTGCCAGCAGCTTGACTAGCGGGTCCTACGAGCAGTACTTC.

The rearrangement links TRBV10-2 to TRBJ2-7; D is uncertain. CDR1 is WSHSY and CDR2 is SAAADI in the germline V gene. Deletions cut 3 bases from V and 1 base from J, with 4 bases between. The CDR3 extends over 12 amino acids. CDR3 sequence (DNA): TGCGCCAGCAGTGACCATTCCTACGAGCAGTACTTC. Encoded protein: CASSDHSYEQYF.

The gene calls are TRBV5-6 and TRBJ1-5, with 7 bases that match TRBD1. CDR3 size: 14 residues. The germline CDR1 and CDR2 sequences are SGHDT and YYEEEE. V trimming: 0 bases; J trimming: 7 bases; junction bases outside the gene matches: 4. CDR3 residues: CASSLGQGGQPQHF. CDR3 nucleotide sequence: TGTGCCAGCAGCTTGGGACAGGGTGGGCAGCCCCAGCATTTT.

The rearrangement joins TRBV6-1 to TRBJ2-5, with TRBD2 identical over 9 bases. The junction had 7 bases not matched to a gene; V was cut back by 5 bases and J by 6 bases. CDR1 MNHNS and CDR2 SASEGT come from the germline V gene. The CDR3 has 14 residues. The CDR3 region has the DNA TGTGCCAGCAGTAGCGGCGGGAGGGGACAGACCCAGTACTTC. It encodes CASSSGGRGQTQYF.

About this clone itself: Sequence at one end of the junction differs from germline and may be a read error. The chain uses TRBV25-1 and TRBJ2-5; D is possibly TRBD1 (6 bases). The CDR3 contains 15 residues. From germline, CDR1 is MGHDK and CDR2 SYGVNS. CDR3 amino acids: CASSDSGTGIEAQYF. CDR3 DNA sequence: TGTGCCAGCAGTGATTCCGGTACAGGGATAGAGGCCCAGTACTTC.

The chain links TRBV11-2 to TRBJ1-1, with D tentatively TRBD1 (6 bases). This CDR3 has 16 amino acids. Germline V gene sequence: CDR1 SGHAT, CDR2 FQNNGV. V lost 5 bases to trimming and J lost 6 bases, with 22 bases between them. CDR3 sequence: CASSPTRGLGSPEAFF. CDR3 DNA sequence: TGTGCCAGCAGCCCGACCCGGGGGCTTGGGTCCCCTGAAGCTTTCTTT.

The rearrangement joins TRBV28 to TRBJ1-5; TRBD1 matches 10 bases. The V and J ends lost 8 bases and 0 bases, in that order; junction bases with no gene match: 4. Germline V CDR1 and CDR2: MDHEN, SYDVKM. The length of the CDR3 is 15 residues. CDR3 sequence: CASATGGYSNQPQHF. The CDR3 DNA reads TGTGCCAGCGCGACAGGGGGCTATAGCAATCAGCCCCAGCATTTT.

The gene calls are TRBV2 and TRBJ2-1; no reliable D call. Germline CDR1 reads SNHLY; CDR2 reads FYNNEI. V was clipped by 7 bases and J by 5 bases, with 9 bases between them. CDR3 length: 12 residues. The CDR3: CASNYLHNEQFF. The CDR3 DNA is TGTGCCAGCAACTACCTTCACAATGAGCAGTTCTTC.

The J gene is TRBJ1-6, the V gene TRBV6-5; D gene uncertain. Germline V gene data show CDR1 as MNHEY and CDR2 as SVGAGI. The CDR3 is 12 amino acids. Trimming removed 2 bases from V and 9 bases from J, with 5 bases in between. CDR3 DNA sequence: TGTGCCAGCAGTTACGGGAGTTCACCCCTCCACTTT. Translation gives CASSYGSSPLHF.

V and J are TRBV6-5 and TRBJ2-2; TRBD1 matches 10 bases. V shed 5 bases and J 6 bases; nucleotides not matched to a gene: 0. This CDR3 has 13 amino acids. Germline assignment: CDR1 MNHEY and CDR2 SVGAGI. CDR3 sequence (DNA): TGTGCCAGCAGTGGACAGGGGGCCGGGGAGCTGTTTTTT. It codes for CASSGQGAGELFF.

The chain employs TRBV5-1 and TRBJ2-3; the match to TRBD2 covers 9 bases. Trimming removed 4 bases from V and 0 bases from J; junction bases left unmatched: 3. This CDR3 is built from 15 residues. Per the germline V gene, CDR1 is SGHRS and CDR2 is YFSETQ. CDR3 sequence: CASSMGLASTDTQYF. For the CDR3, the DNA is TGCGCCAGCAGCATGGGACTAGCAAGCACAGATACGCAGTATTTT.

This chain connects TRBV25-1 to TRBJ2-1; 7 bases map to TRBD1. CDR3 length: 15 amino acids. Germline CDR1 and CDR2: MGHDK and SYGVNS. Trimming cost V 10 bases and J 4 bases; bases outside gene matches: 13. The CDR3 protein is CATQPGQAPYNEQFF. In DNA, the CDR3 is TGTGCCACCCAGCCCGGACAGGCGCCTTACAATGAGCAGTTCTTC.

V usage is TRBV30 and J usage is TRBJ2-1; 8 bases are a match to TRBD2. V was clipped by 1 base and J by 9 bases; unmatched bases: 5. Germline CDR1 reads GTSNPN; CDR2 reads SVGIG (reference sequence). The CDR3 runs 13 residues. CDR3 loop: CAWSAGTRGEQFF. CDR3 nucleotides: TGTGCCTGGAGTGCCGGGACTAGGGGTGAGCAGTTCTTC.

This clone was seen more than once but under ten times. The rearrangement joins TRBV7-8 to TRBJ2-2; TRBD2 agrees at 12 bases. Germline CDR1 is SGHVS and CDR2 is FQNEAQ. J was trimmed by 6 bases and V by 2 bases; bases with no gene match: 1. The CDR3 covers 15 residues. The CDR3 DNA reads TGTGCCAGCAGCTTACGACTAGCGGGGGCCGGGGAGCTGTTTTTT. Translated: CASSLRLAGAGELFF.

V gene TRBV28 combines with J gene TRBJ2-3, with 7 bases matching TRBD1. Looked up from germline, CDR1 is MDHEN and CDR2 is SYDVKM. CDR3 length equals 14 residues. J was trimmed by 5 bases and V by 5 bases; bases with no gene match: 7. CDR3 in amino acids: CASSRTGAGDTQYF. In DNA form, the CDR3 reads TGTGCCAGCAGTCGCACAGGGGCGGGAGATACGCAGTATTTT.

This sequence joins TRBV28 and TRBJ2-7, with a weak D call TRBD1 (5 bases). Germline CDR1 is MDHEN and CDR2 is SYDVKM. The CDR3 has 11 amino acids. Trimming cost V 10 bases and J 1 base, with 8 bases left between them. This CDR3 is CAIQGSYEQYF. The CDR3 nucleotides read TGTGCCATCCAGGGTTCCTACGAGCAGTACTTC.

The chain carries TRBV27 and TRBJ2-7, with D possibly being TRBD1 or TRBD2 (5 bases each). CDR1 and CDR2 (germline): MNHEY, SMNVEV (reference sequence). Trimming pared 6 bases from V and 3 bases from J, leaving 15 bases between. The CDR3 has 14 amino acids. Written as DNA, the CDR3 is TGTGCCAGCAGCCCGCGAGGGGACGGCTACGAGCAGTACTTC. Translation: CASSPRGDGYEQYF.

This rearrangement joins TRBV7-9 to TRBJ2-1; D is perhaps TRBD1 (6 bases). V was shortened by 7 bases and J by 6 bases, with 19 bases between the two germline ends. The CDR3 consists of 15 residues. CDR1 and CDR2 (germline): SEHNR, FQNEAQ (reference sequence). Here the CDR3 reads CASNPRQAAINEQFF. CDR3 DNA: TGTGCCAGCAATCCTCGACAGGCAGCAATCAATGAGCAGTTCTTC.

This clone was seen a single time. This sequence joins TRBV29-1 and TRBJ1-2; possibly TRBD1 for D (5 bases). In germline, CDR1 is SQVTM, CDR2 ANQGSEA. V lost 5 bases to trimming and J lost 6 bases, with 16 bases between them. The CDR3 runs to 13 residues. For the CDR3, the DNA is TGCAGCGTTATGGGCGGAAGGGGCAATGGCTACACCTTC. It yields the protein CSVMGGRGNGYTF.

This clone is a singleton in its sample. This rearrangement joins TRBV28 to TRBJ2-7, with a weak D call TRBD2 (5 bases). The CDR3 is 14 residues long. V lost 5 bases and J lost 2, with 13 bases in between. CDR1 and CDR2 from the germline V gene are MDHEN and SYDVKM. CDR3 in DNA: TGTGCCAGCAGTACTCTACTAGGGACCTACGAGCAGTACTTC. Encoded protein: CASSTLLGTYEQYF.

This clone appeared a single time. This chain uses TRBV5-1 with TRBJ2-7, with 13 nucleotides matching TRBD2. Trimming took 2 bases from V and 4 from J; bases not matched to a gene: 3. Germline loops: CDR1 SGHRS, CDR2 YFSETQ. There are 15 residues in the CDR3. This CDR3 reads CASSLRTSGSYEQYF. The CDR3 DNA sequence: TGCGCCAGCAGCTTACGGACTAGCGGGAGTTACGAGCAGTACTTC.

The J gene is TRBJ1-2, the V gene TRBV6-5; D is possibly TRBD1 (5 bases). The CDR3 totals 15 residues. Between the trimmed V and J ends, which lost 6 bases and 0 bases, there was a span of 14 bases. The germline gives CDR1 MNHEY, CDR2 SVGAGI. In DNA form, the CDR3 reads TGTGCCAGCAGACCCCCGGGGCCAACTAACTATGGCTACACCTTC. It yields the protein CASRPPGPTNYGYTF.

This chain uses TRBV7-9 with TRBJ1-4; maybe TRBD1 (5 bases). V was cut by 1 base and J by 1 base, with 7 bases left in between. This CDR3 is built from 15 residues. Germline-derived CDR1 and CDR2 are SEHNR and FQNEAQ (reference sequence). In DNA form, the CDR3 reads TGTGCCAGCAGCTTAGGCGACAGAACTAATGAAAAACTGTTTTTT. Translated: CASSLGDRTNEKLFF.

The V call is TRBV10-1, the J call TRBJ2-1; 8 bases fit TRBD2. Germline lookup yields CDR1 WNHNN and CDR2 SYGVQD (reference sequence). The trim removed 2 bases at V and 0 bases at J, leaving 6 bases unmatched. This CDR3 region has 17 residues. Here the CDR3 DNA reads TGCGCCAGCAGTGAGCGCCGAGCGGGAGACTCCTACAATGAGCAGTTCTTC. This gives the protein CASSERRAGDSYNEQFF.

J is TRBJ1-2 and V is TRBV2; 9 bases fit TRBD1. CDR1 is SNHLY and CDR2 is FYNNEI in the germline V gene. V was pared by 7 bases and J by 3 bases, with 9 bases of the junction left unmatched. The CDR3 runs to 15 residues. CDR3 residues: CASTRVRTGDYGYTF. Here the CDR3 DNA reads TGTGCCAGCACCAGAGTCCGGACAGGGGACTATGGCTACACCTTC.

The genes are TRBV30 and TRBJ1-5, with TRBD1 matching 7 bases. The CDR3 runs 19 residues. V lost 3 bases and J lost 7; bases outside the gene matches: 24. Germline CDR1 is GTSNPN and CDR2 is SVGIG (reference sequence). Written as DNA, the CDR3 is TGTGCCTGGAGCCCAGGGGGACAGACCTTGGCCCCCCGGCTGCAGCCCCAGCATTTT. The encoded protein is CAWSPGGQTLAPRLQPQHF.

This clone came up a few times. The chain has TRBV27 and TRBJ1-1; 10 positions match TRBD1. The germline V gene encodes CDR1 MNHEY and CDR2 SMNVEV (reference sequence). With 2 bases clipped from V and 11 bases from J, the junction kept 5 bases outside the gene matches. The CDR3 length is 13 residues. The CDR3 DNA reads TGTGCCAGCAGTTTACGTGGGACAGGGGACGCTTTCTTT. Translation gives CASSLRGTGDAFF.